These 21 T cell receptor beta chains were sequenced from one sample in a study of blood T cell repertoires in COVID-19. This table comes from immunoSEQ multiplex PCR, and its TCRdb copy is limited to in-frame clones, with some not included. The table shows some 130,000 clones, with 75% to 90% occurring only once. The sequencing input was PBMCs or T cells enriched from blood (not recorded which). The receptors shown here come from a man aged 25-40 years who had recovered from COVID-19.

The chain has TRBV27 and TRBJ2-2; 8 bases agree with TRBD1. The CDR3 spans 16 residues. Germline CDR1 reads MNHEY; CDR2 reads SMNVEV (reference sequence). Losses at the gene ends were 4 bases for V and 0 bases for J; bases not matched to a gene: 4. The CDR3 DNA reads TGTGCCAGCAGTTCCGGGACAGGTGCGAACACCGGGGAGCTGTTTTTT. Its translation: CASSSGTGANTGELFF.

The V gene is TRBV10-3, the J gene TRBJ1-5; D is ambiguous. The CDR3 extends over 16 amino acids. The germline gives CDR1 ENHRY, CDR2 SYGVKD. Trimming cost V 0 bases and J 1 base, with 10 bases left between them. DNA of the CDR3: TGTGCCATCAGTGAGTCGACGGGGATAAGCAATCAGCCCCAGCATTTT. Translating gives CAISESTGISNQPQHF.

The chain recombines TRBV10-1 with TRBJ2-2; D call uncertain. Between the trimmed V and J ends, which lost 0 bases and 9 bases, there was a span of 5 bases. Germline V gene lookup returns CDR1 WNHNN and CDR2 SYGVQD (reference sequence). CDR3 length: 12 amino acids. CDR3 residues: CASSESNRELFF. The CDR3 DNA is TGCGCCAGCAGTGAGTCGAACAGGGAGCTGTTTTTT.

The rearrangement uses TRBV28 and TRBJ2-3, with TRBD1 matching over 8 bases. The CDR3 covers 15 residues. CDR1 MDHEN and CDR2 SYDVKM come from the germline V gene. Germline trimming cut 6 bases from V and 3 bases from J; bases unmatched to any gene: 8. Here the CDR3 reads CASSPGGAGTDTQYF. The CDR3, as DNA: TGTGCCAGCAGCCCAGGGGGCGCGGGAACAGATACGCAGTATTTT.

V usage is TRBV4-1 and J usage is TRBJ1-1, with D perhaps TRBD1 (5 bases). Per the germline V gene, CDR1 is MGHRA and CDR2 is YSYEKL. The CDR3 runs 14 residues. Trimming stripped 3 bases from V and 1 base from J, with 9 bases between. In DNA form, the CDR3 reads TGCGCCAGCAGCCACGAAACAGGGAACACTGAAGCTTTCTTT. This codes for CASSHETGNTEAFF.

The chain uses TRBV5-6 and TRBJ1-5; 11 bases map to TRBD1. The germline CDR1 and CDR2 sequences are SGHDT and YYEEEE. The CDR3 has 16 residues. V lost 0 bases to trimming and J lost 5 bases; unmatched junction nucleotides: 4. CDR3 protein: CASSLGMDRGHQPQHF. In DNA, the CDR3 is TGTGCCAGCAGCTTGGGCATGGACAGGGGGCATCAGCCCCAGCATTTT.

V is TRBV7-9 and J is TRBJ2-5; TRBD1 is a possible D gene (6 bases). The CDR3 covers 16 residues. Trimming shortened V by 5 bases and J by 5 bases, and 21 bases separated the two germline ends. Germline V CDR1 and CDR2: SEHNR, FQNEAQ (reference sequence). DNA for the CDR3: TGTGCCAGCAGCGCTCCCTGGGACAAGAGTCGCGAGACCCAGTACTTC. As protein: CASSAPWDKSRETQYF. Full variable domain (remainder filled in from reference TRBV7-9 and TRBJ2-5): DTGVSQNPRHKITKRGQNVTFRCDPISEHNRLYWYRQTLGQGPEFLTYFQNEAQLEKSRLLSDRFSAERPKGSFSTLEIQRTEQGDSAMYLCASSAPWDKSRETQYFGPGTRLLVL.

This chain connects TRBV19 to TRBJ2-1; 10 bases are a match to TRBD2. Germline CDR1 is LNHDA and CDR2 is SQIVND (reference sequence). The CDR3 has 14 residues. The junction had 3 bases not matched to a gene; V was cut back by 10 bases and J by 0 bases. CDR3 in DNA: TGTGCCACCCGGACTAGCGGCTCCTACAATGAGCAGTTCTTC. Translated: CATRTSGSYNEQFF.

The V and J genes are TRBV24-1 and TRBJ1-1; maybe TRBD1 (5 bases). This CDR3 comprises 15 residues. V was clipped by 4 bases and J by 5 bases, with 16 bases between them. Germline values: CDR1 KGHDR, CDR2 SFDVKD. The CDR3 loop is CATSDLWGGGTEAFF. The CDR3 DNA reads as TGTGCCACCAGTGACTTGTGGGGCGGGGGTACTGAAGCTTTCTTT.

V and J are TRBV10-1 and TRBJ1-1; 7 bases map to TRBD1. Trimming at V came to 8 bases and at J to 1 base, leaving 10 bases not matched to a gene. The germline V gene encodes CDR1 WNHNN and CDR2 SYGVQD (reference sequence). The CDR3 totals 15 residues. Written as DNA, the CDR3 is TGCGCCAGCCCCCCCCGACAGGGCGAGAACACTGAAGCTTTCTTT. Amino acids: CASPPRQGENTEAFF.

The V and J genes are TRBV2 and TRBJ1-1; D perhaps matches TRBD1 (6 bases). In germline, CDR1 is SNHLY, CDR2 FYNNEI. This CDR3 spans 13 amino acids. V lost 6 bases and J 2 bases, leaving 10 bases between the germline ends. In DNA, the CDR3 is TGTGCCAGCAGCCCACAGGGTAACACTGAAGCTTTCTTT. Amino acid sequence: CASSPQGNTEAFF. The full variable domain, with the rest looked up from reference TRBV2 and TRBJ1-1, is EPEVTQTPSHQVTQMGQEVILRCVPISNHLYFYWYRQILGQKVEFLVSFYNNEISEKSEIFDDQFSVERPDGSNFTLKIRSTKLEDSAMYFCASSPQGNTEAFFGQGTRLTVV.

This chain uses TRBV19 with TRBJ1-2; perhaps TRBD1 as D (6 bases). Germline CDR1 is LNHDA and CDR2 is SQIVND (reference sequence). V was clipped by 9 bases and J by 4 bases, with 21 bases between them. The CDR3 length is 15 residues. The CDR3, as DNA: TGTGCCAGCGAAAATACAGGGAGAGATAGCTATGGCTACACCTTC. Protein sequence: CASENTGRDSYGYTF. The whole variable domain, remainder taken from reference TRBV19 and TRBJ1-2, is DGGITQSPKYLFRKEGQNVTLSCEQNLNHDAMYWYRQDPGQGLRLIYYSQIVNDFQKGDIAEGYSVSREKKESFPLTVTSAQKNPTAFYLCASENTGRDSYGYTFGSGTRLTVV.

This chain connects TRBV19 to TRBJ2-3, with TRBD2 matching 8 bases. From germline, CDR1 is LNHDA and CDR2 SQIVND (reference sequence). V gave up 4 bases and J gave up 4 bases; unmatched junction bases: 4. The CDR3 covers 14 residues. For the CDR3, the DNA is TGTGCCAGTAGTAGCTACGGGGGGGCAGATACGCAGTATTTT. This codes for CASSSYGGADTQYF.

J is TRBJ1-1 and V is TRBV29-1, with 9 bases lining up with TRBD1. This CDR3 spans 12 amino acids. Germline assignment: CDR1 SQVTM and CDR2 ANQGSEA. V lost 7 bases and J lost 3; bases outside the gene matches: 3. Written as DNA, the CDR3 is TGCAGCGGTCGGACAGGGGACACTGAAGCTTTCTTT. It translates to CSGRTGDTEAFF.

The chain joins TRBV2 to TRBJ1-3; D not resolved. The length of the CDR3 is 15 residues. Germline V gene data show CDR1 as SNHLY and CDR2 as FYNNEI. Deletions cut 2 bases from V and 0 bases from J, with 8 bases between. In nucleotides, the CDR3 is TGTGCCAGCAGTGAACGTCGGGTCTCTGGAAACACCATATATTTT. Protein product: CASSERRVSGNTIYF.

This clone was observed once. The CDR3 loop is CASSQGDSNEKLFF. DNA for the CDR3: TGCGCCAGCAGTCAGGGGGACTCTAATGAAAAACTGTTTTTT. The chain uses TRBV5-1 and TRBJ1-4; 7 positions match TRBD1. Trimming at V came to 5 bases and at J to 3 bases, leaving 4 bases not matched to a gene. Germline CDR1 SGHRS, CDR2 YFSETQ. CDR3 length: 14 residues.

V usage is TRBV9 and J usage is TRBJ2-5; D not resolved. CDR1 and CDR2 from the germline V gene are SGDLS and YYNGEE. CDR3 length: 14 residues. V lost 4 bases to trimming and J lost 2 bases, with 12 bases between them. The CDR3 reads CASSLAVGQETQYF. DNA for the CDR3: TGTGCCAGCAGCCTGGCGGTAGGACAAGAGACCCAGTACTTC.

The J gene is TRBJ1-5, the V gene TRBV12-3 or TRBV12-4; D unresolved. V shed 2 bases and J shed 7 bases, with 9 bases lying between them. CDR3 length equals 13 residues. The CDR3 here is CASSLSVQQPQHF. The DNA of the CDR3 is TGTGCCAGCAGTTTATCAGTCCAGCAGCCCCAGCATTTT.

In this sample, this clone turned up once. The chain is built from TRBV29-1 and TRBJ2-7, with TRBD2 as a possible D gene (5 bases). Looked up from germline, CDR1 is SQVTM and CDR2 is ANQGSEA. V gave up 5 bases and J gave up 2 bases, with 10 bases separating them. The CDR3 totals 12 residues. The chain's CDR3 is CSVILSAYEQYF. DNA of the CDR3: TGCAGCGTTATTCTTAGCGCCTACGAGCAGTACTTC.

The V call is TRBV9, the J call TRBJ2-5, with 8 bases that match TRBD2. J was trimmed by 5 bases and V by 0 bases; bases with no gene match: 6. This CDR3 is 15 amino acids long. Germline assignment: CDR1 SGDLS and CDR2 YYNGEE. The CDR3, as DNA: TGTGCCAGCAGCGTAGGCGCGGGGGGTCTGGAGACCCAGTACTTC. This codes for CASSVGAGGLETQYF.

In this sample, this clone turned up a few times. This rearrangement joins TRBV5-1 to TRBJ1-6, with D tentatively TRBD1 (5 bases). Germline loops: CDR1 SGHRS, CDR2 YFSETQ. CDR3 size: 15 residues. V was trimmed by 0 bases and J by 14 bases, leaving 18 bases between them. CDR3 loop: CASSLAGLLPGTLHF. DNA for the CDR3: TGCGCCAGCAGCTTGGCGGGACTCCTGCCGGGCACCCTCCACTTT.